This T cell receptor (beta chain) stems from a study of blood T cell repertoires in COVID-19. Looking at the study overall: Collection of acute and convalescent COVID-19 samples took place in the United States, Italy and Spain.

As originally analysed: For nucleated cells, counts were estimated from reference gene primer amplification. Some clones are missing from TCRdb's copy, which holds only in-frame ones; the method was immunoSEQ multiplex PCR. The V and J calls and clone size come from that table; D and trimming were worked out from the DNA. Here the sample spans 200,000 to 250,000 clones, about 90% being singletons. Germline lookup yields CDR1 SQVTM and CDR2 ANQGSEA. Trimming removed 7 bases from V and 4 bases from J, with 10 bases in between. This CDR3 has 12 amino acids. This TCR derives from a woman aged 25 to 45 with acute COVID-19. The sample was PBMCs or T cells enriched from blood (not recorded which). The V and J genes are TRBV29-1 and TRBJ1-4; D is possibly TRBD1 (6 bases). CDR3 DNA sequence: TGCAGCGGTGGACAGTTTAATGAAAAACTGTTTTTT. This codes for CSGGQFNEKLFF.